The TCR beta chain under discussion was sequenced for a study of cytomegalovirus exposure and HLA in healthy donors. Study overall: The study placed 70% to 85% of its roughly 430 genotyped donors in the Caucasian-associated ancestry cluster. Overall study findings and caveats: Cytomegalovirus-associated status was assigned to about 150 TCR beta chains. In a later analysis, productive TCRs from donors in an Asian-associated ancestry cluster reportedly carried fewer N-insertions than the cohort mean. DRB1 had the most TCR associations and HLA-C the fewest, a later analysis found, with rates varying by HLA locus.

It was with 60 Vbeta and 13 Jbeta primers that the PCR ran. TCRdb's copy holds only in-frame clones and misses some; the assay was immunoSEQ multiplex PCR. Here the sample spans 150,000 to 200,000 clones, about 85% being singletons. Germline V lookup: CDR1 MGHRA, CDR2 YSYEKL. CDR3 size: 15 residues. The junction had 4 bases not matched to a gene; V was cut back by 0 bases and J by 3 bases. Comments on this clone: Its matching antigen is unknown.

Sequencing was done on a sample of PBMCs. This chain joins TRBV4-1 and TRBJ2-7; 8 nucleotides agree with TRBD1. This receptor was identified in a man aged 18-30 years in good health and CMV-seronegative. Here the CDR3 reads CASSQDQGQGYEQYF. CDR3 bases: TGCGCCAGCAGCCAAGATCAAGGACAGGGCTACGAGCAGTACTTC.